These 25 T cell receptor beta chains were all obtained from the same sample, sequenced in a study of blood T cell repertoires in COVID-19. Produced via immunoSEQ multiplex PCR; TCRdb's table is partial and in-frame only. The table records some 170,000 clones, about four fifths of them present only once. What was sequenced was peripheral blood. The receptors were gathered from a woman aged 70 to 79 with acute or convalescent COVID-19.

V and J are TRBV5-6 and TRBJ2-3, with D possibly matching TRBD2 (6 bases). Germline V CDR1 and CDR2: SGHDT, YYEEEE. V was trimmed by 0 bases and J by 2 bases, leaving 13 bases between them. The CDR3 is 16 residues long. Here the CDR3 reads CASSLAGLQYTDTQYF. The CDR3 bases are TGTGCCAGCAGCTTGGCGGGACTCCAATACACAGATACGCAGTATTTT.

In its sample, this clone was seen many times. The V call is TRBV4-3, the J call TRBJ2-1; 11 bases align to TRBD2. The CDR3 spans 20 residues. Looked up from germline, CDR1 is LGHNA and CDR2 is YSLEER. After removal of 0 bases from V and 2 bases from J, the junction contained 12 bases not matched to a gene. The CDR3 nucleotides read TGCGCCAGCAGCCAAGATCCCGCGACTAGCGGGGTGGCCCCCTACAATGAGCAGTTCTTC. Its protein product is CASSQDPATSGVAPYNEQFF.

The rearrangement joins TRBV4-3 to TRBJ2-1, with D possibly being TRBD2 (5 bases). The length of the CDR3 is 13 residues. The germline gives CDR1 LGHNA, CDR2 YSLEER. The V and J ends lost 3 bases and 5 bases respectively, with 8 bases between them. The CDR3 nucleotides read TGCGCCAGCAGCCAGCAACTAGACAATGAGCAGTTCTTC. It codes for CASSQQLDNEQFF.

The rearrangement uses TRBV9 and TRBJ2-7, with 9 bases identical to TRBD1. V lost 4 bases to trimming and J lost 2 bases; unmatched junction nucleotides: 4. In germline, CDR1 is SGDLS, CDR2 YYNGEE. This CDR3 is built from 14 residues. This chain's CDR3 is CASSFGTGPYEQYF. Here the CDR3 DNA reads TGTGCCAGCAGCTTCGGGACAGGGCCCTACGAGCAGTACTTC.

The V and J genes are TRBV19 and TRBJ2-5; 7 bases fit TRBD1. The CDR3 has 16 amino acids. CDR1 and CDR2 from the germline V gene are LNHDA and SQIVND (reference sequence). With 1 base clipped from V and 0 bases from J, the junction kept 5 bases outside the gene matches. CDR3 nucleotides: TGTGCCAGTAGTATAGGGGGGACAGCGCACCAAGAGACCCAGTACTTC. Protein product: CASSIGGTAHQETQYF.

The rearrangement joins TRBV11-2 to TRBJ1-6; the match to TRBD1 covers 7 bases. The germline CDR1 and CDR2 sequences are SGHAT and FQNNGV. V gave up 5 bases and J gave up 6 bases; unmatched junction bases: 7. There are 15 residues in the CDR3. The CDR3 DNA reads as TGTGCCAGCAGCCCGCTAGGGACAGCTAATTCACCCCTCCACTTT. This sequence encodes CASSPLGTANSPLHF.

This chain connects TRBV24-1 to TRBJ2-5; 8 bases match TRBD2. V shed 0 bases, J shed 3 bases, and the junction held 2 bases outside the gene matches. The germline CDR1 and CDR2 sequences are KGHDR and SFDVKD. The CDR3 is 15 residues long. In nucleotides, the CDR3 is TGTGCCACCAGTGATTTGAGTAGCGGGGAAGAGACCCAGTACTTC. It is translated as CATSDLSSGEETQYF.

The chain carries TRBV3-1 (or the pseudogene TRBV3-2) and TRBJ2-5; the D gene is possibly TRBD2 (5 bases). The CDR3 spans 17 residues. CDR1 is LGHDT and CDR2 is YNNKEL in the germline V gene (reference sequence). Trimming took 0 bases from V and 2 from J, leaving 16 bases between them. The chain's CDR3 is CASSQDSLASQQETQYF. CDR3 in DNA: TGTGCCAGCAGCCAAGATTCTCTGGCTAGCCAACAAGAGACCCAGTACTTC.

V and J are TRBV5-1 and TRBJ2-3, with TRBD2 identical over 7 bases. Germline CDR1 is SGHRS and CDR2 is YFSETQ. There are 17 residues in the CDR3. The junction had 9 bases not matched to a gene; V was cut back by 0 bases and J by 2 bases. The CDR3 is CASSLAFSGLITDTQYF. CDR3 DNA: TGCGCCAGCAGCTTGGCCTTTAGCGGGCTGATCACAGATACGCAGTATTTT. The whole variable domain, filled in from reference TRBV5-1 and TRBJ2-3, reads KAGVTQTPRYLIKTRGQQVTLSCSPISGHRSVSWYQQTPGQGLQFLFEYFSETQRNKGNFPGRFSGRQFSNSRSEMNVSTLELGDSALYLCASSLAFSGLITDTQYFGPGTRLTVL.

The sample holds a few counts of this clone. The chain is built from TRBV5-6 and TRBJ2-7, with D possibly matching TRBD1 (7 bases). There are 14 residues in the CDR3. Germline V gene lookup returns CDR1 SGHDT and CDR2 YYEEEE. V dropped 2 bases and J dropped 3 bases, with 12 bases sitting between them. For the CDR3, the DNA is TGTGCCAGCAGCTTCAGGGGGGCCCACTACGAGCAGTACTTC. This encodes CASSFRGAHYEQYF. The full variable domain, its missing parts supplied by reference TRBV5-6 and TRBJ2-7, is DAGVTQSPTHLIKTRGQQVTLRCSPKSGHDTVSWYQQALGQGPQFIFQYYEEEERQRGNFPDRFSGHQFPNYSSELNVNALLLGDSALYLCASSFRGAHYEQYFGPGTRLTVT.

The J gene is TRBJ2-7, the V gene TRBV4-1; weak D call: TRBD1 (5 bases). Germline loops: CDR1 MGHRA, CDR2 YSYEKL. V was clipped by 0 bases and J by 0 bases, with 15 bases between them. The CDR3 spans 17 residues. The CDR3 is CASSQDLPGMGSYEQYF. CDR3 nucleotide sequence: TGCGCCAGCAGCCAAGATCTTCCAGGGATGGGCTCCTACGAGCAGTACTTC.

This clone was counted a single time. The chain combines TRBV5-1 with TRBJ1-6, with no clear D. Between the trimmed V and J ends, which lost 0 bases and 4 bases, there was a span of 8 bases. The CDR3 is 15 residues long. In germline, CDR1 is SGHRS, CDR2 YFSETQ. CDR3 protein: CASSLGPGYNSPLHF. CDR3 DNA sequence: TGCGCCAGCAGCTTGGGGCCGGGATATAATTCACCCCTCCACTTT.

The chain recombines TRBV7-3 with TRBJ2-1; 7 bases map to TRBD1. This CDR3 spans 15 amino acids. Germline V gene data show CDR1 as SGHTA and CDR2 as FQGTGA. V shed 2 bases and J 8 bases; nucleotides not matched to a gene: 9. The CDR3 sequence: CASSLSPTGKYEQFF. The DNA of the CDR3 is TGTGCCAGCAGCTTATCCCCGACAGGGAAGTATGAGCAGTTCTTC.

The CDR3, as DNA: TGCGCCAGCAGCCCACCAACAGGGGGCACTGAAGCTTTCTTT. This codes for CASSPPTGGTEAFF. This sequence joins TRBV5-1 and TRBJ1-1, with 8 bases lining up with TRBD1. The ends lost 4 bases at V and 4 bases at J; junction bases unmatched: 6. The CDR3 totals 14 residues. CDR1 and CDR2 (germline): SGHRS, YFSETQ.

The chain carries TRBV25-1 and TRBJ2-7, with D perhaps matching TRBD2 (6 bases). Germline-derived CDR1 and CDR2 are MGHDK and SYGVNS. This CDR3 is 18 amino acids long. Trimming removed 4 bases at V and 4 bases at J, with 26 bases between. The DNA of the CDR3 is TGTGCCAGCAGTGGGGGGGTGGCAAGGAGAGGGATTCGTTACGAGCAGTACTTC. Protein product: CASSGGVARRGIRYEQYF.

This clone was detected once. The V gene is TRBV5-4, the J gene TRBJ2-3; weak D call: TRBD1 (8 bases). V lost 3 bases and J 1 base, leaving 15 bases between the germline ends. The CDR3 covers 16 residues. From germline, CDR1 is SGHNT and CDR2 YYREEE (reference sequence). The chain's CDR3 is CASSSQGGGGTDTQYF. The CDR3 nucleotides read TGTGCCAGCAGCTCACAGGGGGGGGGTGGCACAGATACGCAGTATTTT.

The rearrangement links TRBV7-7 to TRBJ2-1; no firm D call. This CDR3 is 13 amino acids long. Trimming took 1 base from V and 5 from J, leaving 6 bases between them. CDR1 SSHAT and CDR2 FNYEAQ come from the germline V gene (reference sequence). CDR3 nucleotide sequence: TGTGCCAGCAGCTTAGGGTCGGACAATGAGCAGTTCTTC. It encodes CASSLGSDNEQFF. The entire variable domain, with the rest obtained from reference TRBV7-7 and TRBJ2-1, is as follows: GAGVSQSPRYKVTKRGQDVTLRCDPISSHATLYWYQQALGQGPEFLTYFNYEAQPDKSGLPSDRFSAERPEGSISTLTIQRTEQRDSAMYRCASSLGSDNEQFFGPGTRLTVL.

The CDR3 region is CASSTQPTGLQETQYF. The DNA for the CDR3 is TGTGCCAGCAGCACACAACCAACAGGGCTCCAAGAGACCCAGTACTTC. This chain joins TRBV7-2 and TRBJ2-5, with D possibly being TRBD1 (6 bases). The germline V and J ends were trimmed by 5 bases and 1 base, with 17 bases remaining between them. This CDR3 comprises 16 residues. CDR1 and CDR2 from the germline V gene are SGHTA and FQGNSA.

The genes are TRBV3-1 (or the pseudogene TRBV3-2) and TRBJ2-1; 9 bases agree with TRBD2. Unmatched junction bases numbered 9, after V lost 2 bases and J lost 13 bases. Germline V gene lookup returns CDR1 LGHDT and CDR2 YNNKEL (reference sequence). The CDR3 runs 14 residues. CDR3 DNA sequence: TGTGCCAGCAGCCAAATGGCGGGAGGGCCAGATCAGTTCTTC. Translating gives CASSQMAGGPDQFF.

This clone was picked up a small number of times. The chain joins TRBV15 to TRBJ2-7, with TRBD1 as a possible D gene (6 bases). This CDR3 contains 15 residues. V lost 5 bases to trimming and J lost 0 bases, with 14 bases between them. The germline V gene has CDR1 LNHNV and CDR2 YYDKDF (reference sequence). CDR3 amino acids: CATSGSDRSSYEQYF. The CDR3 DNA reads as TGTGCCACCAGCGGGTCCGACAGGAGCTCCTACGAGCAGTACTTC.

The chain couples TRBV15 to TRBJ1-4; D is unclear. The V and J ends lost 0 bases and 0 bases respectively, with 5 bases between them. Germline CDR1 and CDR2: LNHNV and YYDKDF (reference sequence). There are 15 residues in the CDR3. In nucleotides, the CDR3 is TGTGCCACCAGCAGAGAGTCTACAACTAATGAAAAACTGTTTTTT. Amino acids: CATSRESTTNEKLFF. Using reference TRBV15 and TRBJ1-4 for the parts outside the CDR3, the full variable domain is DAMVIQNPRYQVTQFGKPVTLSCSQTLNHNVMYWYQQKSSQAPKLLFHYYDKDFNNEADTPDNFQSRRPNTSFCFLDIRSPGLGDTAMYLCATSRESTTNEKLFFGSGTQLSVL.

The V call is TRBV15, the J call TRBJ2-5; 8 nucleotides agree with TRBD2. V lost 0 bases to trimming and J lost 5 bases; unmatched junction nucleotides: 8. This CDR3 has 16 amino acids. CDR1 LNHNV and CDR2 YYDKDF come from the germline V gene (reference sequence). CDR3 DNA: TGTGCCACCAGCAGAGAAAGGATCGGGAGGGGCGAGACCCAGTACTTC. It codes for CATSRERIGRGETQYF.

J is TRBJ1-1 and V is TRBV28; 8 bases agree with TRBD1. After removal of 3 bases from V and 5 bases from J, the junction contained 5 bases not matched to a gene. CDR3 size: 14 residues. Germline CDR1 is MDHEN and CDR2 is SYDVKM. As DNA, the CDR3 is TGTGCCAGCAGTTTTTACAGGGGGGAGACTGAAGCTTTCTTT. It yields the protein CASSFYRGETEAFF.

This chain connects TRBV5-1 to TRBJ2-3; the match to TRBD1 covers 7 bases. V gave up 1 base and J gave up 2 bases; unmatched junction bases: 1. The CDR3 covers 14 residues. The germline V gene encodes CDR1 SGHRS and CDR2 YFSETQ. CDR3 bases: TGCGCCAGCAGCTTGACAGGGGTCACAGATACGCAGTATTTT. It yields the protein CASSLTGVTDTQYF.

The chain links TRBV28 to TRBJ2-2; a possible D gene is TRBD2 (5 bases). CDR3 length equals 18 residues. The germline V gene encodes CDR1 MDHEN and CDR2 SYDVKM. Trimming shortened V by 6 bases and J by 0 bases, and 20 bases separated the two germline ends. The CDR3 DNA reads TGTGCCAGCAGCCCGGGGTTTTATTATTTAGCGAACACCGGGGAGCTGTTTTTT. It yields the protein CASSPGFYYLANTGELFF.